These 25 T cell receptor beta chains were all obtained from the same sample, sequenced in a study of blood T cell repertoires in COVID-19. TCRdb's table, derived via immunoSEQ multiplex PCR, lists solely in-frame clones and lacks some. Of around 140,000 clones in the sample, 75% to 90% were seen once. Specimen: peripheral blood. The receptors come from a woman in her 50s with acute or convalescent COVID-19.

V usage is TRBV10-3 and J usage is TRBJ1-1; D not certain. The germline gives CDR1 ENHRY, CDR2 SYGVKD. Between the trimmed V and J ends, which lost 6 bases and 3 bases, there was a span of 11 bases. The CDR3 is made up of 13 amino acids. The CDR3 nucleotides read TGTGCCATCAGCCGGGAAGCAGACACTGAAGCTTTCTTT. Translation: CAISREADTEAFF.

This rearrangement joins TRBV3-1 (or the pseudogene TRBV3-2) to TRBJ1-5, with a possible D match to TRBD1 (6 bases). Trimming shortened V by 6 bases and J by 2 bases, and 14 bases separated the two germline ends. This CDR3 has 15 residues. Germline assignment: CDR1 LGHDT and CDR2 YNNKEL (reference sequence). CDR3 in amino acids: CASSQGLSGNQPQHF. The CDR3 DNA follows: TGTGCCAGCAGTCAGGGGCTCTCGGGCAATCAGCCCCAGCATTTT.

The V gene is TRBV27, the J gene TRBJ2-3; 9 positions match TRBD2. Trimming cost V 1 base and J 7 bases; bases outside gene matches: 9. Germline CDR1 and CDR2: MNHEY and SMNVEV (reference sequence). The CDR3 length is 16 residues. In nucleotides, the CDR3 is TGTGCCAGCAGTTTATTGAGGCGGGAGGGCCCATATACGCAGTATTTT. Translating gives CASSLLRREGPYTQYF.

CDR3 in DNA: TGTGCCACTCCGGGACAGAGTAACTATGGCTACACCTTC. It translates to CATPGQSNYGYTF. The chain links TRBV19 to TRBJ1-2; the match to TRBD1 covers 7 bases. The germline V gene has CDR1 LNHDA and CDR2 SQIVND (reference sequence). The CDR3 extends over 13 amino acids. V shed 10 bases and J 1 base; nucleotides not matched to a gene: 6.

The V gene is TRBV20-1, the J gene TRBJ2-3, with 8 bases fitting TRBD2. This CDR3 comprises 17 residues. The germline V gene encodes CDR1 DFQATT and CDR2 SNEGSKA (reference sequence). J gave up 2 bases and V 3 bases, and 13 bases lay outside the gene matches. CDR3 loop: CSASQTRAGGFTDTQYF. The CDR3 DNA reads TGCAGTGCTAGTCAAACAAGGGCGGGGGGTTTCACAGATACGCAGTATTTT.

V and J are TRBV5-4 and TRBJ2-7; 8 positions match TRBD1. The ends lost 0 bases at V and 1 base at J; junction bases unmatched: 6. This CDR3 is 16 amino acids long. Germline V CDR1 and CDR2: SGHNT, YYREEE (reference sequence). The CDR3 DNA reads TGTGCCAGCAGCTTGGCTTCAGGGACAGGATCCTACGAGCAGTACTTC. Its translation is CASSLASGTGSYEQYF.

This clone occurred a few times. The chain has TRBV5-6 and TRBJ1-1; weak D call: TRBD1 (5 bases). Trimming shortened V by 6 bases and J by 1 base, and 16 bases separated the two germline ends. The CDR3 contains 15 residues. The V gene's germline CDR1 is SGHDT and CDR2 YYEEEE. The CDR3 region has the DNA TGTGCCAGCACGTCTTTGGGGACTCGGAACACTGAAGCTTTCTTT. Translated: CASTSLGTRNTEAFF.

The gene calls are TRBV10-3 and TRBJ1-2; D not certain. Trimming pared 2 bases from V and 2 bases from J, leaving 15 bases between. Germline V gene sequence: CDR1 ENHRY, CDR2 SYGVKD. The CDR3 contains 16 residues. The DNA of the CDR3 is TGTGCCATCAGTGAGGAGGGCAGGCGTGCGAACTATGGCTACACCTTC. Protein: CAISEEGRRANYGYTF.

This sequence joins TRBV10-3 and TRBJ2-3, with 9 bases identical to TRBD2. CDR1 ENHRY and CDR2 SYGVKD come from the germline V gene. The CDR3 runs 15 residues. V lost 8 bases to trimming and J lost 2 bases; unmatched junction nucleotides: 8. CDR3 bases: TGTGCCATCGGTGGTCTAGCGGGAAACACAGATACGCAGTATTTT. This sequence encodes CAIGGLAGNTDTQYF.

This chain links TRBV19 with TRBJ1-2; TRBD1 might be the D (5 bases). V was cut by 3 bases and J by 4 bases, with 18 bases left in between. The CDR3 contains 16 residues. Germline-derived CDR1 and CDR2 are LNHDA and SQIVND (reference sequence). The CDR3 coding sequence is TGTGCCAGTAGTATTGACCTAAGGAGGGACGCCTATGGCTACACCTTC. Translated: CASSIDLRRDAYGYTF.

The chain joins TRBV7-3 to TRBJ2-3; 8 positions match TRBD2. This CDR3 region has 13 residues. Germline V gene data show CDR1 as SGHTA and CDR2 as FQGTGA. V shed 5 bases, J shed 13 bases, and the junction held 11 bases outside the gene matches. The CDR3 nucleotides are TGTGCCAGCAGCAACATCCCGGGACTAGACAAGTATTTT. Protein sequence: CASSNIPGLDKYF.

V and J are TRBV28 and TRBJ1-5; D is unresolved. Germline CDR1 is MDHEN and CDR2 is SYDVKM. The V gene lost 5 bases and the J gene lost 5 bases, with 4 bases spanning the gap. The length of the CDR3 is 11 residues. The CDR3 DNA sequence: TGTGCCAGCAGTCAATATCAGCCCCAGCATTTT. As protein: CASSQYQPQHF.

J is TRBJ2-5 and V is TRBV2, with 7 positions matching TRBD1. V lost 2 bases and J lost 7; bases outside the gene matches: 10. In germline, CDR1 is SNHLY, CDR2 FYNNEI. This CDR3 contains 15 residues. The CDR3 is CASSESSTGIGTQYF. The CDR3 DNA follows: TGTGCCAGCAGTGAATCATCGACAGGGATAGGGACCCAGTACTTC.

This clone was counted a single time. The chain combines TRBV19 with TRBJ2-7; TRBD2 might be the D (5 bases). This CDR3 is built from 14 residues. Trimming shortened V by 1 base and J by 2 bases, and 9 bases separated the two germline ends. CDR1 is LNHDA and CDR2 is SQIVND in the germline V gene (reference sequence). The chain's CDR3 is CASSIGDYPYEQYF. CDR3 in DNA: TGTGCCAGTAGTATAGGCGACTACCCCTACGAGCAGTACTTC.

The V call is TRBV20-1, the J call TRBJ1-1; D may be TRBD1 (5 bases). Germline CDR1 DFQATT, CDR2 SNEGSKA (reference sequence). CDR3 size: 14 residues. Trimming removed 3 bases from V and 4 bases from J, with 15 bases in between. The DNA for the CDR3 is TGCAGTGCTAGTGATCCGACAGCTTCCACTGAAGCTTTCTTT. Amino acid sequence: CSASDPTASTEAFF.

The V and J genes are TRBV18 and TRBJ2-2; D possibly corresponds to TRBD2 (5 bases). Trimming removed 6 bases at V and 6 bases at J, with 11 bases between. From germline, CDR1 is KGHSH and CDR2 LQKENI. CDR3 size: 13 residues. CDR3 protein: CASSPSGAGELFF. The CDR3 DNA reads TGTGCCAGCTCCCCCTCCGGGGCCGGGGAGCTGTTTTTT.

This chain uses TRBV7-9 with TRBJ2-1; D is possibly TRBD2 (5 bases). Trimming stripped 1 base from V and 8 bases from J, with 12 bases between. Germline loops: CDR1 SEHNR, CDR2 FQNEAQ (reference sequence). The CDR3 is 14 residues long. The CDR3 loop is CASSLEVERDEQFF. CDR3 DNA sequence: TGTGCCAGCAGCTTAGAGGTGGAGAGGGATGAGCAGTTCTTC.

The rearrangement joins TRBV27 to TRBJ2-2, with D perhaps matching TRBD1 (6 bases). V dropped 8 bases and J dropped 2 bases, with 15 bases sitting between them. Germline CDR1 reads MNHEY; CDR2 reads SMNVEV (reference sequence). CDR3 length equals 15 residues. The CDR3 loop is CASLAGTRNTGELFF. CDR3 DNA: TGTGCCAGCCTCGCCGGGACACGAAACACCGGGGAGCTGTTTTTT.

The chain links TRBV7-6 to TRBJ2-5, with a possible D match to TRBD1 (6 bases). The germline V gene encodes CDR1 SGHVS and CDR2 FNYEAQ. This CDR3 is built from 15 residues. Trimming removed 1 base at V and 4 bases at J, with 13 bases between. CDR3 in amino acids: CASSLGNRVLETQYF. In DNA, the CDR3 is TGTGCCAGCAGCTTAGGGAACAGGGTGCTAGAGACCCAGTACTTC.

The chain joins TRBV6-5 to TRBJ2-7, with D tentatively TRBD2 (6 bases). The V end was cut by 7 bases, the J end by 1 base, with 14 bases between. Looked up from germline, CDR1 is MNHEY and CDR2 is SVGAGI. The CDR3 has 14 residues. The CDR3 sequence is CASTKRAGSYEQYF. CDR3 in DNA: TGTGCCAGCACCAAACGGGCGGGATCCTACGAGCAGTACTTC.

V usage is TRBV7-9 and J usage is TRBJ2-1; D is unresolved. V was shortened by 5 bases and J by 0 bases, with 17 bases between the two germline ends. Germline V lookup: CDR1 SEHNR, CDR2 FQNEAQ (reference sequence). CDR3 length: 17 amino acids. This CDR3 is CASSPPSSSSSYNEQFF. As DNA, the CDR3 is TGTGCCAGCAGCCCACCCTCAAGCTCAAGCTCCTACAATGAGCAGTTCTTC.

The chain carries TRBV6-5 and TRBJ2-7; TRBD2 matches at 8 bases. CDR3 length equals 16 residues. Looked up from germline, CDR1 is MNHEY and CDR2 is SVGAGI. With V trimmed by 0 bases and J by 0 bases, 4 bases remained unmatched. CDR3 residues: CASSYSELAVSYEQYF. The DNA of the CDR3 is TGTGCCAGCAGTTACTCGGAACTAGCGGTCTCCTACGAGCAGTACTTC.

The V gene is TRBV5-1, the J gene TRBJ2-7, with D maybe TRBD1 (6 bases). Germline-derived CDR1 and CDR2 are SGHRS and YFSETQ. With 1 base removed from V and 0 bases from J, the gap between germline ends came to 11 bases. This CDR3 contains 15 residues. The CDR3 here is CASSLTTGLSYEQYF. DNA of the CDR3: TGCGCCAGCAGCTTGACCACAGGGCTCTCCTACGAGCAGTACTTC.

The chain combines TRBV19 with TRBJ1-5; no definite D call. Germline CDR1 and CDR2: LNHDA and SQIVND (reference sequence). V lost 6 bases, J lost 0 bases, and 12 bases lay in between. CDR3 size: 15 residues. The CDR3 loop reads CASSLSDYSNQPQHF. The CDR3 nucleotides read TGTGCCAGTAGCCTATCAGACTATAGCAATCAGCCCCAGCATTTT.

The CDR3 protein is CASSQEAPRQGAYEQYF. CDR3 nucleotide sequence: TGCGCCAGCAGCCAAGAAGCGCCCCGACAGGGAGCCTACGAGCAGTACTTC. This chain uses TRBV4-1 with TRBJ2-7; 7 nucleotides agree with TRBD1. In germline, CDR1 is MGHRA, CDR2 YSYEKL. V lost 0 bases and J lost 2; bases outside the gene matches: 10. This CDR3 is built from 17 residues.